This TCR beta chain was identified in a study of blood T cell repertoires in COVID-19. On the study more broadly: From the United States, Italy and Spain came samples of acute and convalescent COVID-19. The analysed material was cDNA or gDNA that came from T cells, B-cell-depleted T cells, or PBMCs.

This table comes from immunoSEQ multiplex PCR, and its TCRdb copy is limited to in-frame clones, with some not included. The table lists 190,000 or so clones, 82% of them singletons. This clone was recorded once. V lost 5 bases and J lost 3; bases outside the gene matches: 9. The CDR3 has 16 residues. Germline V gene lookup returns CDR1 KGHDR and CDR2 SFDVKD. Material: PBMCs or T cells enriched from blood (not recorded which). The chain links TRBV24-1 to TRBJ2-3; 8 nucleotides line up with TRBD1. The TCR comes from a man aged 35 to 55 who had recovered from COVID-19. CDR3 region: CATSARGRGQTDTQYF. The CDR3 region has the DNA TGTGCCACCAGTGCCCGGGGCAGGGGGCAAACAGATACGCAGTATTTT.